The TCR beta chain under discussion was sequenced for a study of blood T cell repertoires in COVID-19. Study-wide context: Donors in the United States, Italy and Spain gave samples during acute or convalescent COVID-19. From T cells, B-cell-depleted T cells, or PBMCs came the material, which was cDNA or gDNA.

Germline loops: CDR1 GTSNPN, CDR2 SVGIG (reference sequence). Trimming took off 5 bases at V and 4 bases at J, with 20 bases between the two ends. CDR3 length: 15 residues. Per the authors' pipeline: It was from reference gene primer amplification that nucleated cell counts were estimated. Sequencing was performed with immunoSEQ multiplex PCR; in TCRdb, only in-frame clones are kept and a portion is missing. D and trimming were read from the DNA, whereas the V and J calls and clone size are those reported in that table. The data hold roughly 330,000 clones, with around 87% observed a single time. J is TRBJ1-1 and V is TRBV30, with D perhaps matching TRBD1 (5 bases). This clonotype originated in a woman between 50 and 59 years old with active or convalescent COVID-19. Sample: peripheral blood. The CDR3 sequence is CAWASKQGQGTEAFF. DNA for the CDR3: TGTGCCTGGGCCTCAAAGCAGGGTCAGGGCACTGAAGCTTTCTTT.